Listed below are T cell receptor beta chains from one sample, sequenced in a study of blood T cell repertoires in COVID-19. Produced via immunoSEQ multiplex PCR; TCRdb's table is partial and in-frame only. Altogether 150,000 or so clones are present, 82% being singletons, with the ten largest covering nearly 15%. Sequencing was performed on peripheral blood. The source is a human donor with acute or convalescent COVID-19. The donor label of this sample is uncertain. The CDR3 runs from the conserved cysteine through the conserved F or W. The D gene is left open where the match is weak. The size entry is marked missing in some rows and otherwise reads once, few, many or a size class.

cdr3_nt cdr3_aa clone_size j_call v_call d_call
TGCGCCAGCTCAGACACTAGGAAAAACTATGGCTACACCTTC CASSDTRKNYGYTF few TRBJ1-2 TRBV10-1 .
TGCAGCGTTGGAATGGGGAGTGGCTATGGCTACACCTTC CSVGMGSGYGYTF . TRBJ1-2 TRBV29-1 .
TGCGCCAGCAGCTTAAATACAGACCAGGGGGCCTTGAGGTATGGCTACACCTTC CASSLNTDQGALRYGYTF . TRBJ1-2 TRBV5-1 TRBD1
TGTGCCTGGAGTGTCCCGAGGGTCTCCTACGAGCAGTACTTC CAWSVPRVSYEQYF . TRBJ2-7 TRBV30 .
TGTGCCAGCAGCTTCGGGGGGATGAATGAGCAGTTCTTC CASSFGGMNEQFF . TRBJ2-1 TRBV7-3 TRBD2
TGTGCCAGCAGCTGGGGAGGCTACCGGAATCAGCCCCAGCATTTT CASSWGGYRNQPQHF . TRBJ1-5 TRBV6-5 .
TGTGCCAGTAGTAGGGGGACAGCGCCTTCGTTGGATACGCAGTATTTT CASSRGTAPSLDTQYF . TRBJ2-3 TRBV19 TRBD1
TGTGCCAGCAGCCAAGGACGAGGGCGTCAAGAGACCCAGTACTTC CASSQGRGRQETQYF . TRBJ2-5 TRBV3-1/TRBV3-2 .
TGCAGCGTTGGGGTTGCGGGTACTAATGAAAAACTGTTTTTT CSVGVAGTNEKLFF . TRBJ1-4 TRBV29-1 .
TGTGCCTGGAGTGTATCCGGGACAGGCTTCTCCTATGGCTACACCTTC CAWSVSGTGFSYGYTF . TRBJ1-2 TRBV30 TRBD1
TGTGCCAGCAGCGTTTGGGGACAGTACAATGAGCAGTTCTTC CASSVWGQYNEQFF . TRBJ2-1 TRBV9 TRBD1
TGTGCCACCCGGGGACAGGACTCCTCTGGAAACACCATATATTTT CATRGQDSSGNTIYF once TRBJ1-3 TRBV21-1 .
TGCGCCAGCAGTCCTGGACTAGCTTCCTACGAGCAGTACTTC CASSPGLASYEQYF . TRBJ2-7 TRBV10-1 TRBD2
TGTGCCAGTAGTCCGGGACAGTCTAATTCACCCCTCCACTTT CASSPGQSNSPLHF few TRBJ1-6 TRBV19 TRBD1
TGTGCCAGCTCGGAAGAACAGGGAATTTTATCTGGAAACACCATATATTTT CASSEEQGILSGNTIYF . TRBJ1-3 TRBV18 .
TGTGCCAGCAGTTACTCATGGACTAGCGGCGGAGATACGCAGTATTTT CASSYSWTSGGDTQYF . TRBJ2-3 TRBV6-5 TRBD2
TGTGCCAGCAGTTTACTTAGCGGGGGGGCGAGAGATACGCAGTATTTT CASSLLSGGARDTQYF . TRBJ2-3 TRBV6-5 TRBD2
TGTGCCAGCTCACCCGGACAGACCCTAAATGGCTACACCTTC CASSPGQTLNGYTF once TRBJ1-2 TRBV18 .
TGTGCCAGTAGTGCCTCGGGGGGGTACAATGAGCAGTTCTTC CASSASGGYNEQFF . TRBJ2-1 TRBV19 TRBD2
TGTGCCAGCAGCTTAGGGACAGGTTGGCAAGAGACCCAGTACTTC CASSLGTGWQETQYF . TRBJ2-5 TRBV5-6 TRBD1
TGCAGCGTTGTCCCCGCCCCAGGCCGAAACACTGAAGCTTTCTTT CSVVPAPGRNTEAFF . TRBJ1-1 TRBV29-1 .
TGCAGCGTTCGGGGGATTTATAGCAATCAGCCCCAGCATTTT CSVRGIYSNQPQHF . TRBJ1-5 TRBV29-1 .
TGTGCCAGCAGCTTGTCGGGGTTTAATGAAAAACTGTTTTTT CASSLSGFNEKLFF . TRBJ1-4 TRBV5-5 .
TGTGCCAGCTCACCATGGGACAGGGTCACAGATACGCAGTATTTT CASSPWDRVTDTQYF . TRBJ2-3 TRBV18 TRBD1
TGTGCCAGCAGCTTAGACAGGGCAACCGGGGAGCTGTTTTTT CASSLDRATGELFF . TRBJ2-2 TRBV7-9 .
TGTGCCAGCAGCCCGGGACACCTGGATAATGAAAAACTGTTTTTT CASSPGHLDNEKLFF few TRBJ1-4 TRBV5-6 .
TGTGCCAGTAGTATTCGGACAGGGGTTGAAAAACTGTTTTTT CASSIRTGVEKLFF . TRBJ1-4 TRBV19 TRBD1
TGTGCCAGCAGTGAAACGACGACAGCTAACTATGGCTACACCTTC CASSETTTANYGYTF few TRBJ1-2 TRBV6-1 .